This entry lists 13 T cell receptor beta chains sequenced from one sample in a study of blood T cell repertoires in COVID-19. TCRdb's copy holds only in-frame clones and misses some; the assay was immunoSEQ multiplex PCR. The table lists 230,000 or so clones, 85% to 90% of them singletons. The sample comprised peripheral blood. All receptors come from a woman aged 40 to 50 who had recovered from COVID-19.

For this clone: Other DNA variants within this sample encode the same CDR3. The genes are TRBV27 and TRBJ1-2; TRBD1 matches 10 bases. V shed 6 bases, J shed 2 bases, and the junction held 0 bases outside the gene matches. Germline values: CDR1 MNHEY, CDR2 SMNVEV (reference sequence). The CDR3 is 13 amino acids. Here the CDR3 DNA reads TGTGCCAGCAGGACAGGGGGCAACTATGGCTACACCTTC. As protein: CASRTGGNYGYTF.

In DNA form, the CDR3 reads TGTGCCATCAGCCGGAGGCAGGGGAACAATCAGCCCCAGCATTTT. Protein: CAISRRQGNNQPQHF. This chain uses TRBV10-3 with TRBJ1-5; tentative D call: TRBD1 (6 bases). The V and J ends lost 6 bases and 3 bases respectively, with 15 bases between them. In germline, CDR1 is ENHRY, CDR2 SYGVKD. The CDR3 contains 15 residues.

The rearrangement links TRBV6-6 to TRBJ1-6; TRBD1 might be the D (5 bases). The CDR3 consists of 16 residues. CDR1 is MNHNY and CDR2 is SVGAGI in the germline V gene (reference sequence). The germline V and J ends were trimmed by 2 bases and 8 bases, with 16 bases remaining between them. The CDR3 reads CASSYPMGGRDSPLHF. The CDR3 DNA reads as TGTGCCAGCAGTTACCCAATGGGGGGTCGGGATTCACCCCTCCACTTT.

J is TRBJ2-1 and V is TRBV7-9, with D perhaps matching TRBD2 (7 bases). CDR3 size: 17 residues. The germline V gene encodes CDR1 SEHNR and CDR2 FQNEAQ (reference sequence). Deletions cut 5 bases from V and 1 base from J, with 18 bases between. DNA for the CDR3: TGTGCCAGCAGCCCCGGGGGGCGGGCAGTTTCCTACAATGAGCAGTTCTTC. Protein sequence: CASSPGGRAVSYNEQFF. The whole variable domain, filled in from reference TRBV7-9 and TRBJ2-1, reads DTGVSQNPRHKITKRGQNVTFRCDPISEHNRLYWYRQTLGQGPEFLTYFQNEAQLEKSRLLSDRFSAERPKGSFSTLEIQRTEQGDSAMYLCASSPGGRAVSYNEQFFGPGTRLTVL.

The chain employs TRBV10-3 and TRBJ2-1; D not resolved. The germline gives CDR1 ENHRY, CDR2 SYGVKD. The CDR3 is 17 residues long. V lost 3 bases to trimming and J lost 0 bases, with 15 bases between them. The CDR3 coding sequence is TGTGCCATCAGTGATTTGGTTCAGGTGAGCTCCTACAATGAGCAGTTCTTC. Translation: CAISDLVQVSSYNEQFF.

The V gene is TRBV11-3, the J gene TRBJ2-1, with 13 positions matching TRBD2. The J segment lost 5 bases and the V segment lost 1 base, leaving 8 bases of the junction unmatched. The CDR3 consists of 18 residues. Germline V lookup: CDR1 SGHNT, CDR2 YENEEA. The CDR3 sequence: CASSLVAVLAGGDNEQFF. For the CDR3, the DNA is TGTGCCAGCAGCTTAGTGGCGGTACTAGCGGGGGGGGACAATGAGCAGTTCTTC.

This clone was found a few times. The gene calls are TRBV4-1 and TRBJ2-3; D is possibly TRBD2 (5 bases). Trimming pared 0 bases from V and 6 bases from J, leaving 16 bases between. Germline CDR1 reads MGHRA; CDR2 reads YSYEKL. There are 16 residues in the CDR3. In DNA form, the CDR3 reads TGCGCCAGCAGCCAAGAATGGACTCCACGCGGGGATACGCAGTATTTT. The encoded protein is CASSQEWTPRGDTQYF.

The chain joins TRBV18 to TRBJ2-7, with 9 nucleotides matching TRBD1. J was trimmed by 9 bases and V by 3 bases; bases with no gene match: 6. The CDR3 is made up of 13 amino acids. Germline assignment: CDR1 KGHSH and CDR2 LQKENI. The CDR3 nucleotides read TGTGCCAGCTCACCCGAGGACAGGGGAAGGCAGTACGTC. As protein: CASSPEDRGRQYV.

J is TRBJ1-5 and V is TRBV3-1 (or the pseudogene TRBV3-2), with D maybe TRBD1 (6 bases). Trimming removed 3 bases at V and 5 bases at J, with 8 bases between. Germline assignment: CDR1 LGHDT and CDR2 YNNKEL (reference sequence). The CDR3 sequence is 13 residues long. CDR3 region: CASSQGADQPQHF. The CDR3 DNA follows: TGTGCCAGCAGCCAGGGGGCTGATCAGCCCCAGCATTTT.

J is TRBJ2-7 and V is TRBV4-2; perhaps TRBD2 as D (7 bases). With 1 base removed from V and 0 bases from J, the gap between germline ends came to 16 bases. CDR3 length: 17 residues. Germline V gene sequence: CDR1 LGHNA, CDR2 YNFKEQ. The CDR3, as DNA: TGTGCCAGCAGCCAAGTTTTTGGCGGGGGCCACTCCTACGAGCAGTACTTC. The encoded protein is CASSQVFGGGHSYEQYF.

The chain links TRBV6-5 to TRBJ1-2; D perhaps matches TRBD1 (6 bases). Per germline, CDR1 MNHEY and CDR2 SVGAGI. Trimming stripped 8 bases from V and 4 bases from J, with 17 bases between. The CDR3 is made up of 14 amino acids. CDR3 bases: TGTGCCAGCGCTCAGGGGATGGGCTTCTATGGCTACACCTTC. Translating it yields CASAQGMGFYGYTF.

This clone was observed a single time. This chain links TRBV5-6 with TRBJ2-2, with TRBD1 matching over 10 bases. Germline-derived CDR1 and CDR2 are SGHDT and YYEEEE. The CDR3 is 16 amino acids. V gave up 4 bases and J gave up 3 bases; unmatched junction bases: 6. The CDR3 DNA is TGTGCCAGCAGCCCCCCGGGACAGGGGTACACCGGGGAGCTGTTTTTT. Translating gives CASSPPGQGYTGELFF.

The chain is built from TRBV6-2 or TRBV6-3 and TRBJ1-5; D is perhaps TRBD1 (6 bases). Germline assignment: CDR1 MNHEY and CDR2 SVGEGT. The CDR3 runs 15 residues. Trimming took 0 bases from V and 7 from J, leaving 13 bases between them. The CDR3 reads CASSYSGGGGQPQHF. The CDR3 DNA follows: TGTGCCAGCAGTTACTCAGGGGGGGGCGGCCAGCCCCAGCATTTT.